This T cell receptor beta chain appears in the sequencing data of a study of OX40 agonist ivuxolimab in advanced cancers. Across the study: Intravenous ivuxolimab at 0.01 to 10 mg/kg was given to patients every 2 weeks. People in dose escalation had one of these cancers: hepatocellular carcinoma, melanoma, renal cell or head and neck cancer.

CDR1 and CDR2 from the germline V gene are LNHDA and SQIVND (reference sequence). The CDR3 runs to 13 residues. Trimming cost V 8 bases and J 5 bases, with 15 bases left between them. TCRdb keeps only in-frame clones here, not all; method: immunoSEQ multiplex PCR. The data hold about 77,000 clones, with roughly nine tenths observed a single time. The table lists this clone with a count of one. This receptor was taken from an adult with an advanced solid tumor such as melanoma, head and neck, liver or kidney cancer. The input for sequencing was CD4+ or CD8+ T cells sorted from blood, taken in a trial of the OX40 agonist ivuxolimab. This chain links TRBV19 with TRBJ2-5; D gene uncertain. DNA for the CDR3: TGTGCCAGTCAAGATCCAAGCCGGGAGACCCAGTACTTC. It yields the protein CASQDPSRETQYF.